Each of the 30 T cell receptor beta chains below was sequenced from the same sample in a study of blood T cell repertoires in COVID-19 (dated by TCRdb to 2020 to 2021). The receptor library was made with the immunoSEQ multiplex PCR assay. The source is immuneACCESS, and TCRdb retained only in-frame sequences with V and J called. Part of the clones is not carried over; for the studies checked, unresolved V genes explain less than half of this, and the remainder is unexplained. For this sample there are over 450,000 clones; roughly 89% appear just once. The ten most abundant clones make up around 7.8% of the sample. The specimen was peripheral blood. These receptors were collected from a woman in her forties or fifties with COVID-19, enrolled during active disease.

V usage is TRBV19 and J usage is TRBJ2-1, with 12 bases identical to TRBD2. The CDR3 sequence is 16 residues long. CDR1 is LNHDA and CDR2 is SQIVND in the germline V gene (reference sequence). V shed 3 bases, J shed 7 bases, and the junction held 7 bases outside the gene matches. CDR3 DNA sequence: TGTGCCAGTAGTATCACCCGACTAGCGGGGGCTAATGAGCAGTTCTTC. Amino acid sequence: CASSITRLAGANEQFF.

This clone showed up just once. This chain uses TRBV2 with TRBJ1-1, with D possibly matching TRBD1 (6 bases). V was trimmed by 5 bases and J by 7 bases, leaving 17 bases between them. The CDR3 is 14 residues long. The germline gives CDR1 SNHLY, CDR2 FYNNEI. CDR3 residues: CASSLGHTVDEAFF. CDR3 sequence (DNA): TGTGCCAGCAGTTTGGGACACACGGTCGATGAAGCTTTCTTT. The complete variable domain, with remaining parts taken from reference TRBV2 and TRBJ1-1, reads EPEVTQTPSHQVTQMGQEVILRCVPISNHLYFYWYRQILGQKVEFLVSFYNNEISEKSEIFDDQFSVERPDGSNFTLKIRSTKLEDSAMYFCASSLGHTVDEAFFGQGTRLTVV.

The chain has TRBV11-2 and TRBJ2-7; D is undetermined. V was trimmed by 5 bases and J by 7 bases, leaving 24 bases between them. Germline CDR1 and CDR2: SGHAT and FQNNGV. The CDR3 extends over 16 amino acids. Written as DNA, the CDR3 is TGTGCCAGCAGCCATGTGGAGTTAACCTCGCCCCCGGAGCAGTACTTC. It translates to CASSHVELTSPPEQYF.

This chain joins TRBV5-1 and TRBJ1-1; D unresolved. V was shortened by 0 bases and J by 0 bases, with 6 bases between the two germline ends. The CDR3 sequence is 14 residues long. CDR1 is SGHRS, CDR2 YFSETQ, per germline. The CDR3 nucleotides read TGCGCCAGCAGCTTGGCCCCTATGAACACTGAAGCTTTCTTT. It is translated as CASSLAPMNTEAFF.

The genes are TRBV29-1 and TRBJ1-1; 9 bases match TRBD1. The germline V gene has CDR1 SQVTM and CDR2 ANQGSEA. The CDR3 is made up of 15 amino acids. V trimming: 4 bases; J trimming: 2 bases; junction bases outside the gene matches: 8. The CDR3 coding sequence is TGCAGCGTTGGGGGGACAGGGTCGGGAAACACTGAAGCTTTCTTT. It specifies CSVGGTGSGNTEAFF.

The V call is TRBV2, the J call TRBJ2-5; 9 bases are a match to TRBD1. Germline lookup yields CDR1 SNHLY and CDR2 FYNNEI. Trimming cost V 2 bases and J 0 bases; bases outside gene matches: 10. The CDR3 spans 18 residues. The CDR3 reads CASSESSGTGRNQETQYF. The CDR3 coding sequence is TGTGCCAGCAGTGAATCAAGCGGGACAGGGCGAAACCAAGAGACCCAGTACTTC.

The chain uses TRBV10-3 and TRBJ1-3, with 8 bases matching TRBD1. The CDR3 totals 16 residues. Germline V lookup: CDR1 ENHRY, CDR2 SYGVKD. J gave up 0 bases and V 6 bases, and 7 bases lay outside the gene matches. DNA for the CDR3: TGTGCCATCAGCTTGACAGGGGACTTCTCTGGAAACACCATATATTTT. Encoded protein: CAISLTGDFSGNTIYF.

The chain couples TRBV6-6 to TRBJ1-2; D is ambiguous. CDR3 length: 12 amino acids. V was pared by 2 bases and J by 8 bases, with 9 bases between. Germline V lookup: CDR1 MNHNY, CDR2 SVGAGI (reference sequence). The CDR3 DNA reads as TGTGCCAGCAGTTACGGAGATGGGGGCTACACCTTC. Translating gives CASSYGDGGYTF.

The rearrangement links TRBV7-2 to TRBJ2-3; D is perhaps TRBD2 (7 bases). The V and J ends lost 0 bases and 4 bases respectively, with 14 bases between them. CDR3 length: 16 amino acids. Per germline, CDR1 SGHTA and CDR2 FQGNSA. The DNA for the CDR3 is TGTGCCAGCAGCTTAGCGCTGGCGGGGGCGGCAGATACGCAGTATTTT. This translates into CASSLALAGAADTQYF.

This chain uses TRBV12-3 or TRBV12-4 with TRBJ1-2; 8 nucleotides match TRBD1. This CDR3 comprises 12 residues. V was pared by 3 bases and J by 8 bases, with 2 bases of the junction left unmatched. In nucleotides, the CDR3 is TGTGCCAGCAGTTTTGCAGGGGGCGGCTACACCTTC. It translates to CASSFAGGGYTF.

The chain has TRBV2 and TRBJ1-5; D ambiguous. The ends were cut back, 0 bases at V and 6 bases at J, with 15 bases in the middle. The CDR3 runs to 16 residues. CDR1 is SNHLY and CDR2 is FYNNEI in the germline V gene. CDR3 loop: CASSEAKISPGQPQHF. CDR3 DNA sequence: TGTGCCAGCAGTGAAGCGAAGATTAGTCCCGGTCAGCCCCAGCATTTT.

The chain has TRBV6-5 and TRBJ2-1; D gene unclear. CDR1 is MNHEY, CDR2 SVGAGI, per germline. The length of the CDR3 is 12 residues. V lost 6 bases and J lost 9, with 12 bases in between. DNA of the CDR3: TGTGCCAGCAGGTTAGAGTCCCGTGAGCAGTTCTTC. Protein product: CASRLESREQFF.

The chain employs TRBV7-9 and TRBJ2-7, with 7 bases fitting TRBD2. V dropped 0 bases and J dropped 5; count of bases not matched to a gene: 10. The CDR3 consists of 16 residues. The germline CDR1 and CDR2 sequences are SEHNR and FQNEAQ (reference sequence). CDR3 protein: CASSLAHGGGANEQYF. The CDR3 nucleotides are TGTGCCAGCAGCTTAGCGCATGGCGGGGGAGCGAACGAGCAGTACTTC.

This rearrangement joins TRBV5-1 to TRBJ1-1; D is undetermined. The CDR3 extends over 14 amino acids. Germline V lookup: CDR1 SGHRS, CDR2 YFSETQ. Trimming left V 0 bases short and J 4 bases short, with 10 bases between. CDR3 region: CASSLEAGPTEAFF. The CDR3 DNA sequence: TGCGCCAGCAGCTTGGAAGCAGGCCCCACTGAAGCTTTCTTT.

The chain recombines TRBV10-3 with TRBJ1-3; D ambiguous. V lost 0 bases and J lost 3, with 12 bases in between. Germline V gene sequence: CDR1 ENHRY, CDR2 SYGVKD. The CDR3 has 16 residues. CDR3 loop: CAISESIRTDGNTIYF. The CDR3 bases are TGTGCCATCAGTGAGTCGATACGAACTGATGGAAACACCATATATTTT.

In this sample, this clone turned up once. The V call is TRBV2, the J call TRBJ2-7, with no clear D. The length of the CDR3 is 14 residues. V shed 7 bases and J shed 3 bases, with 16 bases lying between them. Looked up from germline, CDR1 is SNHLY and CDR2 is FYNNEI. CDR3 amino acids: CASIPTVNSYEQYF. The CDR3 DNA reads TGTGCCAGCATACCAACAGTCAACAGCTACGAGCAGTACTTC.

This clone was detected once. This CDR3 is CASSQDAQLEAFF. The CDR3 nucleotides are TGTGCCAGCAGCCAAGACGCACAGCTTGAAGCTTTCTTT. This chain links TRBV14 with TRBJ1-1, with D unresolved. This CDR3 has 13 residues. The germline V gene has CDR1 SGHDN and CDR2 FVKESK. Deletions cut 0 bases from V and 7 bases from J, with 9 bases between.

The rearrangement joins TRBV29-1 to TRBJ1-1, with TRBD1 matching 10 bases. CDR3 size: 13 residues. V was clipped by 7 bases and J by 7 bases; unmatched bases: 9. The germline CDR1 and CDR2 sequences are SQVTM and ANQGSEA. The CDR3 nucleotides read TGCAGCGGACAGACAGGGGGCAGGGATGAAGCTTTCTTT. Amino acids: CSGQTGGRDEAFF. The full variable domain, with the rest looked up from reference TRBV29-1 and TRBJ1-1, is SAVISQKPSRDICQRGTSLTIQCQVDSQVTMMFWYRQQPGQSLTLIATANQGSEATYESGFVIDKFPISRPNLTFSTLTVSNMSPEDSSIYLCSGQTGGRDEAFFGQGTRLTVV.

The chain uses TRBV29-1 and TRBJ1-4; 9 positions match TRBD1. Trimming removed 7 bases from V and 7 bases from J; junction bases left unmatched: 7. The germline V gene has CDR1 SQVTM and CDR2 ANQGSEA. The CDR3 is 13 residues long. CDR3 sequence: CSATDRGGEKLFF. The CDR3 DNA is TGCAGCGCCACGGACAGGGGAGGTGAAAAACTGTTTTTT. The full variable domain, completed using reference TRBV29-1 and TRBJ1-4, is SAVISQKPSRDICQRGTSLTIQCQVDSQVTMMFWYRQQPGQSLTLIATANQGSEATYESGFVIDKFPISRPNLTFSTLTVSNMSPEDSSIYLCSATDRGGEKLFFGSGTQLSVL.

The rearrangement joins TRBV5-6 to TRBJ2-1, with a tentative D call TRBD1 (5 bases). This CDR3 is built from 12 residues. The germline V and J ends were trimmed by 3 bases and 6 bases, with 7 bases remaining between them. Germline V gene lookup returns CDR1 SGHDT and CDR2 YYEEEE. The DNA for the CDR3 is TGTGCCAGCAGCTACGACAGCAATGAGCAGTTCTTC. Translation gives CASSYDSNEQFF. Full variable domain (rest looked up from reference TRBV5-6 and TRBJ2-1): DAGVTQSPTHLIKTRGQQVTLRCSPKSGHDTVSWYQQALGQGPQFIFQYYEEEERQRGNFPDRFSGHQFPNYSSELNVNALLLGDSALYLCASSYDSNEQFFGPGTRLTVL.

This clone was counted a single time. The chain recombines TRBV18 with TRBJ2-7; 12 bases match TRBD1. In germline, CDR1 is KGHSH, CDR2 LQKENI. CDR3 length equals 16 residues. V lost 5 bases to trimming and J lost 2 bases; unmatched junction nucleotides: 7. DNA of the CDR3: TGTGCCAGCTCAGGGACAGGGGGCAGAGTAACCTACGAGCAGTACTTC. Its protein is CASSGTGGRVTYEQYF.

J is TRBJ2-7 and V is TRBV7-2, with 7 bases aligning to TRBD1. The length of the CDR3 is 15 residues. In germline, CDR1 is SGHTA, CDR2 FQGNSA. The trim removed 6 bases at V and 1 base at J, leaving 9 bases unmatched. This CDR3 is CASSPQGTASYEQYF. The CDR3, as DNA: TGTGCCAGCAGTCCCCAGGGGACAGCTTCCTACGAGCAGTACTTC.

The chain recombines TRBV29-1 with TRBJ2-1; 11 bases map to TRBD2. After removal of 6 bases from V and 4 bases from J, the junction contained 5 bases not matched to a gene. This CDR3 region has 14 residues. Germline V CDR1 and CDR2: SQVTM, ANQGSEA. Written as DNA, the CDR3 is TGCAGCGTGGTAGCGGGGGGGCTATACAATGAGCAGTTCTTC. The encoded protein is CSVVAGGLYNEQFF.

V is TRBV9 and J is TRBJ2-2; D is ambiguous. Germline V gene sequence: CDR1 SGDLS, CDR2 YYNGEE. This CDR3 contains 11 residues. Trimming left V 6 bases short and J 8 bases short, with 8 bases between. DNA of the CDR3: TGTGCCAGCACAACCGGGGGGGAGCTGTTTTTT. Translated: CASTTGGELFF.

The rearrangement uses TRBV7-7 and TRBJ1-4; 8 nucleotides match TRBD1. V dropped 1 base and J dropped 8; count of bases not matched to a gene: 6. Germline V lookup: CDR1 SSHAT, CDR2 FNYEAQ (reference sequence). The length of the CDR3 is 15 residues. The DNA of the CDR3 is TGTGCCAGCAGCTTAGGAGGACAGGGACGGGAAAAACTGTTTTTT. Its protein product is CASSLGGQGREKLFF.

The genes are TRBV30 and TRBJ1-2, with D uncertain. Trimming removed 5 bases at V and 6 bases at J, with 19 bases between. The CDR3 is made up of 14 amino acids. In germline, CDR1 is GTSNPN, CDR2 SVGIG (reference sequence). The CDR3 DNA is TGTGCCTGGTGTAACAGCCCTATTAGAGATGGCTACACCTTC. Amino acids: CAWCNSPIRDGYTF.

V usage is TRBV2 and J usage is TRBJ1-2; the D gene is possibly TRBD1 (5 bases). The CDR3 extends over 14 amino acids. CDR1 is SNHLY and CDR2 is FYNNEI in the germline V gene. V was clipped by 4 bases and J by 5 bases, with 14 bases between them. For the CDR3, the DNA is TGTGCCAGCAGTGGGCTGACAGTCATTTATGGCTACACCTTC. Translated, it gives CASSGLTVIYGYTF. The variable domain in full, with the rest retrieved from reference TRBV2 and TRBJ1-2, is EPEVTQTPSHQVTQMGQEVILRCVPISNHLYFYWYRQILGQKVEFLVSFYNNEISEKSEIFDDQFSVERPDGSNFTLKIRSTKLEDSAMYFCASSGLTVIYGYTFGSGTRLTVV.

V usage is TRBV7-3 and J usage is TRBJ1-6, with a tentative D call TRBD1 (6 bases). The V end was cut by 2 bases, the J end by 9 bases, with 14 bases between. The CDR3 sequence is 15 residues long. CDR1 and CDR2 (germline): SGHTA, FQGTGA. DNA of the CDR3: TGTGCCAGCAGCTTATACGGACAGTCAGGTTCACCCCTCCACTTT. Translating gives CASSLYGQSGSPLHF.

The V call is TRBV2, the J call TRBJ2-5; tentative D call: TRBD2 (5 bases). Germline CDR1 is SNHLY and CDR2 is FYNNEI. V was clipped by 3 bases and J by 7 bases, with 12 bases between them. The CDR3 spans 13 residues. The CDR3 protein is CASSDSPAATQYF. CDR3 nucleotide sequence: TGTGCCAGCAGTGATAGCCCAGCGGCGACCCAGTACTTC.

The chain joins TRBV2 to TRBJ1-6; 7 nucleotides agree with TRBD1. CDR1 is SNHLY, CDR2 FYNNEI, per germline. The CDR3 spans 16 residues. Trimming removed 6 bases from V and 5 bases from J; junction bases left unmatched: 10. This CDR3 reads CASRYSPGQNNSPLHF. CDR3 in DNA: TGTGCCAGCAGATACTCCCCGGGACAGAATAATTCACCCCTCCACTTT.